The following is a T cell receptor (beta chain) sequence with its context. This record comes from a study of blood T cell repertoires in COVID-19. Study overall: In each case, the material was cDNA or gDNA derived from T cells, B-cell-depleted T cells, or PBMCs.

Assay: immunoSEQ multiplex PCR; the TCRdb copy retains only in-frame clones and omits some. Of roughly 39,000 clones in the sample, 79% were seen once. This CDR3 has 12 amino acids. V lost 5 bases and J lost 12; bases outside the gene matches: 7. This chain uses TRBV12-3 or TRBV12-4 with TRBJ2-1; 7 bases map to TRBD1. The sample comprised peripheral blood. The TCR sequence derives from a man in his 70s with acute or convalescent COVID-19. The CDR3 reads CASSQQGLGQFF. The CDR3 DNA reads TGTGCCAGCAGTCAACAGGGGCTTGGGCAGTTCTTC.